These T cell receptor beta chains were read from a single sample in a study of lymphopenia after photon versus proton radiotherapy. Only in-frame clones appear in the TCRdb table, and some are missing; sequencing was by immunoSEQ multiplex PCR. The table has roughly 40,000 clones, about four fifths seen once. This specimen was peripheral blood, taken from a patient treated with proton-based radiotherapy. The receptors were gathered from a woman aged 70-85 years with pancreatic cancer. CDR3s include the opening cysteine and the closing phenylalanine or tryptophan. The D gene is left open where the match is weak. Not all rows give a size; the values are once, few, many and, for expanded clones, a class.

TRBJ2-7 TRBV11-3 TRBD2 - CASSPLAGAGYEQYF TGTGCCAGCAGCCCACTAGCGGGGGCCGGGTACGAGCAGTACTTC
TRBJ2-3 TRBV6-6 TRBD1 - CASSRTGTGSDTQYF TGTGCCAGCAGTCGGACCGGGACAGGGTCAGATACGCAGTATTTT
TRBJ2-1 TRBV27 TRBD2 - CASRPPGLAGVSEQFF TGTGCCAGCAGACCACCGGGACTAGCGGGAGTAAGTGAGCAGTTCTTC
TRBJ2-7 TRBV6-5 TRBD1 - CASTRTGTAYEQYF TGTGCCAGCACCCGGACAGGGACGGCCTACGAGCAGTACTTC
TRBJ2-4 TRBV4-3 TRBD2 - CASSQGPSGVAKNIQYF TGCGCCAGCAGCCAAGGACCGAGCGGGGTAGCCAAAAACATTCAGTACTTC
TRBJ2-1 TRBV13 - - CASSFGASSYNEQFF TGTGCCAGCAGCTTTGGCGCTAGCTCCTACAATGAGCAGTTCTTC
TRBJ1-4 TRBV2 - - CATAPDATTNEKLFF TGTGCCACAGCCCCTGACGCTACGACTAATGAAAAACTGTTTTTT
TRBJ1-6 TRBV9 - - CASSERGDNSPLHF TGTGCCAGCAGCGAGAGGGGAGATAATTCACCCCTCCACTTT
TRBJ1-1 TRBV10-3 - - CAISGQVAGEAFF TGTGCCATCAGTGGACAGGTAGCTGGGGAAGCTTTCTTT
TRBJ2-7 TRBV7-9 - - CASSLGLSGTEQYF TGTGCCAGCAGCTTAGGTCTGTCAGGGACCGAGCAGTACTTC
TRBJ2-3 TRBV6-4 - - CASSYSREEANTQYF TGTGCCAGCAGTTACTCAAGGGAGGAAGCAAACACGCAGTATTTT
TRBJ2-5 TRBV6-5 - once CASSYGETQYF TGTGCCAGCAGTTATGGAGAGACCCAGTACTTC
TRBJ2-7 TRBV6-5 - - CASSYSGQGGYEQYF TGTGCCAGCAGTTACTCGGGTCAAGGGGGTTACGAGCAGTACTTC
TRBJ1-6 TRBV7-2 TRBD1 - CASSPTGGRLHF TGTGCCAGCAGCCCGACAGGGGGTCGCCTCCACTTT
TRBJ2-6 TRBV30 - - CAWRSKTGNSGANVLTF TGTGCCTGGAGGTCGAAAACAGGGAACTCTGGGGCCAACGTCCTGACTTTC
TRBJ2-7 TRBV19 - once CASSIDGGNYEQYF TGTGCCAGTAGTATAGATGGAGGGAACTACGAGCAGTACTTC
TRBJ2-5 TRBV5-4 TRBD1 - CASSSITGGETQYF TGTGCCAGCAGCTCGATTACAGGGGGGGAGACCCAGTACTTC
TRBJ1-4 TRBV7-2 - - CASSFSVATNEKLFF TGTGCCAGCAGCTTCTCAGTTGCAACTAATGAAAAACTGTTTTTT
TRBJ2-2 TRBV4-3 - - CASSQEWRPMNTGELFF TGCGCCAGCAGCCAAGAGTGGAGGCCTATGAACACCGGGGAGCTGTTTTTT
TRBJ1-3 TRBV5-1 - few CASSKEGTVSGNTIYF TGCGCCAGCAGCAAAGAAGGGACGGTCTCTGGAAACACCATATATTTT
TRBJ2-7 TRBV20-1 TRBD2 - CRTSDSYEQYF TGCAGAACTAGCGACTCCTACGAGCAGTACTTC
TRBJ2-5 TRBV5-6 - - CASSLVLRGKETQYF TGTGCCAGCAGCTTGGTTTTGCGGGGAAAAGAGACCCAGTACTTC
TRBJ2-1 TRBV11-1 TRBD1 - CASSLEKGQAGQFF TGTGCCAGCAGCTTAGAGAAGGGACAGGCTGGGCAGTTCTTC
TRBJ1-4 TRBV28 - - CASSSSNEKLFF TGTGCCAGCAGTTCTAGTAATGAAAAACTGTTTTTT
TRBJ2-5 TRBV5-1 TRBD2 - CASRQTSGSQETQYF TGCGCCAGCAGACAGACTAGCGGGAGCCAAGAGACCCAGTACTTC
TRBJ2-7 TRBV29-1 - - CSAVDRRGTYEQYF TGCAGCGCCGTGGACAGGAGGGGTACCTACGAGCAGTACTTC
TRBJ2-1 TRBV9 TRBD2 once CASSPGLAFSFPHEQFF TGTGCCAGCAGCCCGGGACTAGCGTTCTCCTTCCCCCATGAGCAGTTCTTC
TRBJ2-3 TRBV10-3 - - CAISEPRQPYTQYF TGTGCCATCAGTGAGCCGCGGCAACCATATACGCAGTATTTT
TRBJ2-1 TRBV15 TRBD2 - CATSSPSGTPHNEQFF TGTGCCACCAGCAGTCCTAGCGGCACGCCCCACAATGAGCAGTTCTTC
TRBJ2-3 TRBV5-6 TRBD1 - CASSTMDRGADTQYF TGTGCCAGCAGCACCATGGACAGGGGCGCAGATACGCAGTATTTT
TRBJ2-7 TRBV6-6 TRBD1 - CATRDRDPYEQYF TGTGCCACCCGGGACAGGGATCCTTACGAGCAGTACTTC
TRBJ2-7 TRBV19 - - CASRDPSYEQYF TGTGCCTCCAGGGATCCCTCCTACGAGCAGTACTTC
TRBJ2-7 TRBV27 - - CASSQNLYEQYF TGTGCCAGCAGTCAAAACCTCTACGAGCAGTACTTC
TRBJ1-4 TRBV6-5 - - CASSYSPGRSNEKLFF TGTGCCAGCAGTTACTCACCGGGACGGAGTAATGAAAAACTGTTTTTT
TRBJ2-5 TRBV9 - - CASNLDREGETQYF TGTGCCAGCAACCTGGACCGCGAGGGGGAGACCCAGTACTTC
TRBJ2-2 TRBV7-2 - few CASRKAGGTTGELFF TGTGCCAGCAGGAAGGCAGGGGGGACCACCGGGGAGCTGTTTTTT
TRBJ2-7 TRBV27 TRBD1 - CASSPRTGGQGSEQYF TGTGCCAGCAGTCCGAGGACAGGGGGCCAGGGGTCCGAGCAGTACTTC
TRBJ2-7 TRBV25-1 TRBD2 - CASSESGLAGVSSYEQYF TGTGCCAGCAGTGAATCGGGACTAGCGGGGGTGAGCTCCTACGAGCAGTACTTC
TRBJ2-3 TRBV11-3 TRBD2 - CASSITSGSTDTQYF TGTGCCAGCAGCATTACTAGCGGGAGCACAGATACGCAGTATTTT
TRBJ1-2 TRBV7-2 - - CASSEGRYGYTF TGTGCCAGCAGCGAGGGCCGCTATGGCTACACCTTC
TRBJ2-2 TRBV28 TRBD1 - CASTGRTGQANTGELFF TGTGCCAGCACCGGTCGGACGGGACAGGCGAACACCGGGGAGCTGTTTTTT
TRBJ2-7 TRBV27 - - CASGYEQYF TGTGCCAGCGGCTACGAGCAGTACTTC
TRBJ2-1 TRBV7-9 - - CAIQVSDYYNEQFF TGTGCCATCCAGGTTTCAGACTACTACAATGAGCAGTTCTTC
TRBJ1-1 TRBV27 - - CASRGNTEAFF TGTGCCAGCAGGGGGAACACTGAAGCTTTCTTT
TRBJ2-3 TRBV19 TRBD1 - CASSPAGTGSGTDTQYF TGTGCCAGTAGTCCCGCCGGGACAGGGTCGGGCACAGATACGCAGTATTTT
TRBJ1-2 TRBV10-3 TRBD1 - CAISFGQGVDGYTF TGTGCCATCAGTTTTGGACAGGGAGTCGATGGCTACACCTTC
TRBJ1-1 TRBV6-5 - - CASSLSDHARMGDAFF TGTGCCAGCAGTTTATCAGACCACGCGAGGATGGGCGACGCTTTCTTT
TRBJ2-3 TRBV28 - - CASSFGKNFASTDTQYF TGTGCCAGCAGTTTCGGAAAGAACTTTGCTAGCACAGATACGCAGTATTTT
TRBJ2-2 TRBV28 TRBD2 - CASTWGGSGGELFF TGTGCCAGCACCTGGGGGGGTTCAGGCGGGGAGCTGTTTTTT
TRBJ1-1 TRBV5-1 - - CASSRETPAPQAFF TGCGCCAGCAGCCGCGAGACTCCTGCTCCTCAAGCTTTCTTT
TRBJ1-1 TRBV29-1 TRBD1 - CSVWTGGVNTEAFF TGCAGCGTGTGGACAGGGGGAGTGAACACTGAAGCTTTCTTT
TRBJ2-7 TRBV21-1 - - CASGGDYHYEQYF TGTGCCAGCGGCGGCGACTACCATTACGAGCAGTACTTC
TRBJ2-7 TRBV6-6 TRBD2 - CASSFDSGSASYEQYF TGTGCCAGCAGTTTCGATAGCGGGAGTGCTTCCTACGAGCAGTACTTC
TRBJ2-2 TRBV4-2 - - CASSQEALVVPGELFF TGTGCCAGCAGTCAGGAAGCACTAGTGGTTCCCGGGGAGCTGTTTTTT